This is a list of T cell receptor beta chains from one sample in a study of T cell responses to AZD1222 COVID-19 vaccine. Assay used: immunoSEQ multiplex PCR; TCRdb lists only in-frame clones, some missing. Among some 150,000 clones, 90% were seen once, and the ten largest hold 1.8%. The sample was peripheral blood, taken on day 0 of AZD1222 vaccination. The receptors come from an adult in good health. CDR3s include the opening cysteine and the closing phenylalanine or tryptophan. A D gene is named only where the DNA matches it firmly. A clone size is listed for some rows: how often the clone was seen (once, few, many), or a class if it is expanded.

v_call: TRBV11-2; d_call: TRBD1; cdr3_length: 15; clone_size: once; j_call: TRBJ1-5; cdr3_nt: TGTGCCAGCAGCCAAGGGACAGCGCTTATGGAGCCCCAGCATTTT; cdr3_aa: CASSQGTALMEPQHF
v_call: TRBV4-2; d_call: NA; cdr3_length: 16; clone_size: NA; j_call: TRBJ1-2; cdr3_nt: TGTGCCAGCAGCCCTCCTGATTCAAGACAGAACTATGGCTACACCTTC; cdr3_aa: CASSPPDSRQNYGYTF
v_call: TRBV7-3; d_call: TRBD1; cdr3_length: 16; clone_size: NA; j_call: TRBJ2-3; cdr3_nt: TGTGCCAGCAGCTTAGGGACAGGGTTTGGCACAGATACGCAGTATTTT; cdr3_aa: CASSLGTGFGTDTQYF
v_call: TRBV7-2; d_call: NA; cdr3_length: 15; clone_size: NA; j_call: TRBJ2-3; cdr3_nt: TGTGCCAGCAGCTCGGACAGTAGTCGCACAGATACGCAGTATTTT; cdr3_aa: CASSSDSSRTDTQYF
v_call: TRBV29-1; d_call: TRBD2; cdr3_length: 16; clone_size: NA; j_call: TRBJ2-5; cdr3_nt: TGCAGCGTTGAAGGGCTAGCGGGAGTCATTGGGGAGACCCAGTACTTC; cdr3_aa: CSVEGLAGVIGETQYF
v_call: TRBV28; d_call: TRBD1; cdr3_length: 14; clone_size: once; j_call: TRBJ1-1; cdr3_nt: TGTGCCAGCAGTTTAGACAGGGGGCGGACTGAAGCTTTCTTT; cdr3_aa: CASSLDRGRTEAFF
v_call: TRBV7-9; d_call: TRBD2; cdr3_length: 15; clone_size: once; j_call: TRBJ2-3; cdr3_nt: TGTGCCAGCAGCCCCACCGGGACTAACACAGATACGCAGTATTTT; cdr3_aa: CASSPTGTNTDTQYF
v_call: TRBV30; d_call: NA; cdr3_length: 14; clone_size: NA; j_call: TRBJ2-1; cdr3_nt: TGTGCCTGGAGTGTGGCTAATATGGTTGATGAGCAGTTCTTC; cdr3_aa: CAWSVANMVDEQFF
v_call: TRBV20-1; d_call: NA; cdr3_length: 15; clone_size: NA; j_call: TRBJ2-4; cdr3_nt: TGCAGTGCTAGTGTCGGCGGGATAACCAAAAACATTCAGTACTTC; cdr3_aa: CSASVGGITKNIQYF
v_call: TRBV27; d_call: TRBD1; cdr3_length: 15; clone_size: NA; j_call: TRBJ2-3; cdr3_nt: TGTGCCAGCAGTACCCGAACAGGGGGTCTAGATACGCAGTATTTT; cdr3_aa: CASSTRTGGLDTQYF
v_call: TRBV27; d_call: TRBD1; cdr3_length: 16; clone_size: NA; j_call: TRBJ2-7; cdr3_nt: TGTGCCAGCAGTTTTTTGGGTTTGACAGGGGAGGACGAGCAGTACTTC; cdr3_aa: CASSFLGLTGEDEQYF
v_call: TRBV24-1; d_call: NA; cdr3_length: 14; clone_size: NA; j_call: TRBJ1-5; cdr3_nt: TGTGCCACCAGTGATTTAGTTAGCAATCAGCCCCAGCATTTT; cdr3_aa: CATSDLVSNQPQHF
v_call: TRBV7-9; d_call: TRBD1; cdr3_length: 16; clone_size: NA; j_call: TRBJ2-2; cdr3_nt: TGTGCCAGCAGCCCGGGACAGGCCCGGTTGTGGGGGGAGCTGTTTTTT; cdr3_aa: CASSPGQARLWGELFF
v_call: TRBV28; d_call: TRBD1; cdr3_length: 13; clone_size: NA; j_call: TRBJ2-7; cdr3_nt: TGTGCCAGCAGTATACAGGGGAACTACGAGCAGTACTTC; cdr3_aa: CASSIQGNYEQYF
v_call: TRBV19; d_call: NA; cdr3_length: 15; clone_size: NA; j_call: TRBJ2-3; cdr3_nt: TGTGCCAGTAGTGGGACTGTTACTAGCACAGATACGCAGTATTTT; cdr3_aa: CASSGTVTSTDTQYF
v_call: TRBV27; d_call: TRBD2; cdr3_length: 14; clone_size: once; j_call: TRBJ2-7; cdr3_nt: TGTGCCAGCAGAGGGACTAGCGGTGGGTACGAGCAGTACTTC; cdr3_aa: CASRGTSGGYEQYF
v_call: TRBV2; d_call: NA; cdr3_length: 14; clone_size: NA; j_call: TRBJ1-1; cdr3_nt: TGTGCCAGCAGAATTGAGAAGGGGTTTACTGAAGCTTTCTTT; cdr3_aa: CASRIEKGFTEAFF
v_call: TRBV24-1; d_call: NA; cdr3_length: 15; clone_size: NA; j_call: TRBJ2-7; cdr3_nt: TGTGCCACCAGTGATCCGACGGCAGGGACCTACGAGCAGTACTTC; cdr3_aa: CATSDPTAGTYEQYF
v_call: TRBV4-1; d_call: NA; cdr3_length: 13; clone_size: NA; j_call: TRBJ1-4; cdr3_nt: TGCGCCAGCAGCCAAGATCGGGGTGCGACTCTGTTTTTT; cdr3_aa: CASSQDRGATLFF
v_call: TRBV19; d_call: TRBD2; cdr3_length: 20; clone_size: NA; j_call: TRBJ2-1; cdr3_nt: TGTGCCAGTAGCAGTCCCCGCTATACGGGGACTAGCGGGATAGGGGATGAGCAGTTCTTC; cdr3_aa: CASSSPRYTGTSGIGDEQFF
v_call: TRBV24-1; d_call: TRBD1; cdr3_length: 16; clone_size: NA; j_call: TRBJ2-2; cdr3_nt: TGTGCCACCAGTGACCCAGACAGGGGGAACACCGGGGAGCTGTTTTTT; cdr3_aa: CATSDPDRGNTGELFF
v_call: TRBV27; d_call: NA; cdr3_length: 13; clone_size: NA; j_call: TRBJ1-3; cdr3_nt: TGTGCCAGCTGCCCTCTCTCTGGAAACACCATATATTTT; cdr3_aa: CASCPLSGNTIYF
v_call: TRBV20-1; d_call: NA; cdr3_length: 11; clone_size: NA; j_call: TRBJ2-1; cdr3_nt: TGCAGTGCTCCGATCTACAATGAGCAGTTCTTC; cdr3_aa: CSAPIYNEQFF
v_call: TRBV6-2/TRBV6-3; d_call: TRBD1; cdr3_length: 15; clone_size: NA; j_call: TRBJ2-7; cdr3_nt: TGTGCCAGCAGTCGCCGGACAGGGGGCTTTTCCGAGCAGTACTTC; cdr3_aa: CASSRRTGGFSEQYF
v_call: TRBV7-8; d_call: TRBD2; cdr3_length: 15; clone_size: NA; j_call: TRBJ2-2; cdr3_nt: TGTGCCAGCGGGTTCTTAGCGGGAGGGGACGGGGAGCTGTTTTTT; cdr3_aa: CASGFLAGGDGELFF
v_call: TRBV15; d_call: NA; cdr3_length: 14; clone_size: NA; j_call: TRBJ2-3; cdr3_nt: TGTGCCACGATTCTGAGCGGTAGCACAGATACGCAGTATTTT; cdr3_aa: CATILSGSTDTQYF
v_call: TRBV9; d_call: NA; cdr3_length: 13; clone_size: NA; j_call: TRBJ1-4; cdr3_nt: TGTGCCAGCAGCGCCCAAGGCAATGAAAAACTGTTTTTT; cdr3_aa: CASSAQGNEKLFF
v_call: TRBV4-3; d_call: NA; cdr3_length: 16; clone_size: NA; j_call: TRBJ2-3; cdr3_nt: TGCGCCAGCAGCCTGAGAAGTGCGGGACCGACAGATACGCAGTATTTT; cdr3_aa: CASSLRSAGPTDTQYF
v_call: TRBV2; d_call: TRBD1; cdr3_length: 14; clone_size: NA; j_call: TRBJ1-5; cdr3_nt: TGTGCCAGCGAATGGGGACAGAGCAATCAGCCCCAGCATTTT; cdr3_aa: CASEWGQSNQPQHF
v_call: TRBV3-1/TRBV3-2; d_call: NA; cdr3_length: 15; clone_size: NA; j_call: TRBJ1-2; cdr3_nt: TGTGCCAGCAGCCAATCGGACAGATCATTCTATGGCTACACCTTC; cdr3_aa: CASSQSDRSFYGYTF
v_call: TRBV11-3; d_call: NA; cdr3_length: 14; clone_size: NA; j_call: TRBJ2-1; cdr3_nt: TGTGCCAGCAGCCCGGGCCTATCCTACAATGAGCAGTTCTTC; cdr3_aa: CASSPGLSYNEQFF
v_call: TRBV7-8; d_call: NA; cdr3_length: 17; clone_size: NA; j_call: TRBJ2-7; cdr3_nt: TGTGCCAGCAGCTTCAAAGCGGGACAAATTTTTACCTACGAGCAGTACTTC; cdr3_aa: CASSFKAGQIFTYEQYF
v_call: TRBV28; d_call: NA; cdr3_length: 16; clone_size: NA; j_call: TRBJ1-2; cdr3_nt: TGTGCCAGCAGTCGACTCCAACCCGGGACCCCATTGGGCTACACCTTC; cdr3_aa: CASSRLQPGTPLGYTF
v_call: TRBV5-5; d_call: NA; cdr3_length: 16; clone_size: NA; j_call: TRBJ1-4; cdr3_nt: TGTGCCAGCAGCTCAGTTTGGAGGGGGGAGTATGAAAAACTGTTTTTT; cdr3_aa: CASSSVWRGEYEKLFF
v_call: TRBV3-1/TRBV3-2; d_call: NA; cdr3_length: 16; clone_size: NA; j_call: TRBJ2-3; cdr3_nt: TGTGCCAGCAGCCAAGATTTGGGGGTGAGCACAGATACGCAGTATTTT; cdr3_aa: CASSQDLGVSTDTQYF
v_call: TRBV6-2/TRBV6-3; d_call: NA; cdr3_length: 14; clone_size: NA; j_call: TRBJ2-6; cdr3_nt: TGTGCCAGCAGTTTAATATCTGGGGCCAACGTCCTGACTTTC; cdr3_aa: CASSLISGANVLTF
v_call: TRBV18; d_call: TRBD2; cdr3_length: 19; clone_size: NA; j_call: TRBJ2-1; cdr3_nt: TGTGCCAGCTCACCACCGGTGCTTACGGGAGGGCCCTGGTACAATGAGCAGTTCTTC; cdr3_aa: CASSPPVLTGGPWYNEQFF
v_call: TRBV14; d_call: TRBD1; cdr3_length: 15; clone_size: NA; j_call: TRBJ2-1; cdr3_nt: TGTGCCAGCAGCCCAGGGGGCGTCAGCTTGGGTGAGCAGTTCTTC; cdr3_aa: CASSPGGVSLGEQFF
v_call: TRBV6-5; d_call: TRBD1; cdr3_length: 15; clone_size: NA; j_call: TRBJ2-7; cdr3_nt: TGTGCCAGCAGTTACTCGACAGGGGGCTCCTACGAGCAGTACTTC; cdr3_aa: CASSYSTGGSYEQYF
v_call: TRBV7-9; d_call: NA; cdr3_length: 16; clone_size: NA; j_call: TRBJ1-3; cdr3_nt: TGTGCCAGCAGCTTAGATCCGGGCCGCTCTGGAAACACCATATATTTT; cdr3_aa: CASSLDPGRSGNTIYF
v_call: TRBV7-2; d_call: NA; cdr3_length: 15; clone_size: NA; j_call: TRBJ1-2; cdr3_nt: TGTGCCAGCAGCTTAGCCGACAGAAAAAACTATGGCTACACCTTC; cdr3_aa: CASSLADRKNYGYTF
v_call: TRBV9; d_call: NA; cdr3_length: 15; clone_size: NA; j_call: TRBJ2-3; cdr3_nt: TGTGCCAGCAGCGTAGATGGGGATACAACAGATACGCAGTATTTT; cdr3_aa: CASSVDGDTTDTQYF
v_call: TRBV6-2/TRBV6-3; d_call: TRBD2; cdr3_length: 15; clone_size: NA; j_call: TRBJ2-1; cdr3_nt: TGTGCCAGCAGTTACGTGGTAGCGGGAGTACGGGAGCAGTTCTTC; cdr3_aa: CASSYVVAGVREQFF
v_call: TRBV29-1; d_call: NA; cdr3_length: 13; clone_size: NA; j_call: TRBJ2-1; cdr3_nt: TGCAGCGTTGATATTAGCTACAACAATGAGCAGTTCTTC; cdr3_aa: CSVDISYNNEQFF
v_call: TRBV9; d_call: TRBD2; cdr3_length: 16; clone_size: NA; j_call: TRBJ2-1; cdr3_nt: TGTGCCAGCAGCGCAGGGGGACTAGCGGGAGTCAATGAGCAGTTCTTC; cdr3_aa: CASSAGGLAGVNEQFF
v_call: TRBV7-6; d_call: TRBD2; cdr3_length: 17; clone_size: NA; j_call: TRBJ2-7; cdr3_nt: TGTGCCAGCAGCTTAGACAACCCCCGCGGGGGCTCCTACGAGCAGTACTTC; cdr3_aa: CASSLDNPRGGSYEQYF
v_call: TRBV4-3; d_call: NA; cdr3_length: 17; clone_size: NA; j_call: TRBJ1-4; cdr3_nt: TGCGCCAGCAGCCAAGTGTTTTACATCGCAACTAATGAAAAACTGTTTTTT; cdr3_aa: CASSQVFYIATNEKLFF
v_call: TRBV5-1; d_call: TRBD2; cdr3_length: 19; clone_size: NA; j_call: TRBJ2-7; cdr3_nt: TGCGCCAGCAGCGTAGGACTAGCCAAACTACACTCAAACTCCTACGAGCAGTACTTC; cdr3_aa: CASSVGLAKLHSNSYEQYF
v_call: TRBV19; d_call: NA; cdr3_length: 13; clone_size: NA; j_call: TRBJ1-5; cdr3_nt: TGTGCCAGTAGTATCGGAAGAGATCAGCCCCAGCATTTT; cdr3_aa: CASSIGRDQPQHF
v_call: TRBV28; d_call: NA; cdr3_length: 17; clone_size: NA; j_call: TRBJ2-1; cdr3_nt: TGTGCCAGCATGGCGGCCGGACGGGGCAGGGGATACAATGAGCAGTTCTTC; cdr3_aa: CASMAAGRGRGYNEQFF
v_call: TRBV15; d_call: TRBD1; cdr3_length: 16; clone_size: once; j_call: TRBJ2-1; cdr3_nt: TGTGCCACCAGCGACAGGGGTGGGTTGACCTACAATGAGCAGTTCTTC; cdr3_aa: CATSDRGGLTYNEQFF
v_call: TRBV28; d_call: TRBD1; cdr3_length: 16; clone_size: NA; j_call: TRBJ2-3; cdr3_nt: TGTGCCAGCAGCCTAGAATGGACAGGGGTCATGGATACGCAGTATTTT; cdr3_aa: CASSLEWTGVMDTQYF
v_call: TRBV28; d_call: NA; cdr3_length: 12; clone_size: NA; j_call: TRBJ1-5; cdr3_nt: TGTGCCAGCAGTTGGGTGTCGTCGCCCCAGCATTTT; cdr3_aa: CASSWVSSPQHF
v_call: TRBV28; d_call: NA; cdr3_length: 15; clone_size: NA; j_call: TRBJ1-4; cdr3_nt: TGTGCCAGCAGTTGGGGGGGTTCAACTAATGAAAAACTGTTTTTT; cdr3_aa: CASSWGGSTNEKLFF
v_call: TRBV28; d_call: NA; cdr3_length: 19; clone_size: NA; j_call: TRBJ1-5; cdr3_nt: TGTGCCAGCAGTCTTCCGGGACGGCCGACTACCTATAGCAATCAGCCCCAGCATTTT; cdr3_aa: CASSLPGRPTTYSNQPQHF
v_call: TRBV7-7; d_call: TRBD2; cdr3_length: 16; clone_size: few; j_call: TRBJ2-1; cdr3_nt: TGTGCCAGCAGCGACGGGACTAGCGGGGTCTACAATGAGCAGTTCTTC; cdr3_aa: CASSDGTSGVYNEQFF